This TCR beta chain appears in the sequencing data of a study of shared clonotypes between healthy human individuals. CD8 memory combined CD45RO+ cells with CCR7-negative CD45RA+ TemRA cells. The assay was immunoSEQ multiplex PCR, and TCRdb's table has in-frame clones only and misses some. The table lists around 95,000 clones, about 68% of them singletons. CDR1 SGHDN and CDR2 FVKESK come from the germline V gene. The V end lost 1 base, the J end lost 2 bases, and 3 bases lay between the germline ends. The CDR3 is 12 amino acids. The chain employs TRBV14 and TRBJ2-7; D unresolved. Sequenced sample: memory CD8+ T cells sorted from blood. Described subset: CD45RO+ cells pooled with CCR7-negative TemRA cells. The TCR comes from a man under 40 in good health. The CDR3 protein is CASSQVTYEQYF. CDR3 DNA: TGTGCCAGCAGCCAAGTTACCTACGAGCAGTACTTC.